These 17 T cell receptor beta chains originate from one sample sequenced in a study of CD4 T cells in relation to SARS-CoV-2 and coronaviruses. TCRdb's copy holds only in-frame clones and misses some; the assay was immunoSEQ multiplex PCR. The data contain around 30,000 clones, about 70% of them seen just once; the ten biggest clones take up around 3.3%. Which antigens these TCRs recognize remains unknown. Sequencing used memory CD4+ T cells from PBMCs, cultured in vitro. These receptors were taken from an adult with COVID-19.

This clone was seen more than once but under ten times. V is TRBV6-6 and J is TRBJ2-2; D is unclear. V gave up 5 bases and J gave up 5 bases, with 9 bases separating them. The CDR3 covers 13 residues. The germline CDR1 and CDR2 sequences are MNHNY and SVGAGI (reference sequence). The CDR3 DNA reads TGTGCCAGCAGTCAGGTGGCGACCGGGGAGCTGTTTTTT. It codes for CASSQVATGELFF.

The DNA for the CDR3 is TGTGCCAGCAGCGTCCCGGGTGGGCACCTCAATTCACCCCTCCACTTT. Its translation is CASSVPGGHLNSPLHF. The chain employs TRBV28 and TRBJ1-6, with no clear D. In germline, CDR1 is MDHEN, CDR2 SYDVKM. V was cut by 6 bases and J by 7 bases, with 19 bases left in between. This CDR3 is 16 amino acids long.

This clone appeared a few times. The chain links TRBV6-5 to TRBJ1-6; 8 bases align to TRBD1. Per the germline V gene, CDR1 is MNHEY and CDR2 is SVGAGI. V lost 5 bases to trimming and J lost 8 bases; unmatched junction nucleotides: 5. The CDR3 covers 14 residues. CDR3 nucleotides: TGTGCCAGCAGTCGAGGACAGGGTTATTCACCCCTCCACTTT. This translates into CASSRGQGYSPLHF.

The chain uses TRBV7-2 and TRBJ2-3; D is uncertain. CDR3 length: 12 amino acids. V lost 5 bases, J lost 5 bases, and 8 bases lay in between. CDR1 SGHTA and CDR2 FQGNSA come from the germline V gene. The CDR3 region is CASSPYGDTQYF. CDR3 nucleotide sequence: TGTGCCAGCAGCCCCTACGGAGATACGCAGTATTTT.

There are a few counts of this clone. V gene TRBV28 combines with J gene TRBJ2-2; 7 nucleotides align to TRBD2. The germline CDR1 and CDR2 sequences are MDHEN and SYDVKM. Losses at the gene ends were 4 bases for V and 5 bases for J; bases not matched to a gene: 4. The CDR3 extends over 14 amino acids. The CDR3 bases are TGTGCCAGCAGTTACGGGACTATAACCGGGGAGCTGTTTTTT. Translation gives CASSYGTITGELFF.

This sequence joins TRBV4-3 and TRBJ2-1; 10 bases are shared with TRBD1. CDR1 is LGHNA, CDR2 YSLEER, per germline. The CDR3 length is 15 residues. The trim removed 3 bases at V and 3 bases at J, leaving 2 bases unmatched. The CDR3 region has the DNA TGCGCCAGCAGCCACGGGACAGGGGACTACAATGAGCAGTTCTTC. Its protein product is CASSHGTGDYNEQFF.

Here the CDR3 reads CASSLRYTIYF. The CDR3 coding sequence is TGTGCCAGCAGTTTGAGGTACACCATATATTTT. The chain combines TRBV12-3 or TRBV12-4 with TRBJ1-3; D remains unclear. V dropped 3 bases and J dropped 8 bases, with 5 bases sitting between them. The CDR3 length is 11 residues.

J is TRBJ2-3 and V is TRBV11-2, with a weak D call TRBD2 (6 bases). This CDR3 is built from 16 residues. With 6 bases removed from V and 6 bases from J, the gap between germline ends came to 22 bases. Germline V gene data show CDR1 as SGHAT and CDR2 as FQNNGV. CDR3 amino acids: CASRQLGWGVTDTQYF. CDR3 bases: TGTGCCAGCAGACAGTTGGGATGGGGGGTAACTGATACGCAGTATTTT.

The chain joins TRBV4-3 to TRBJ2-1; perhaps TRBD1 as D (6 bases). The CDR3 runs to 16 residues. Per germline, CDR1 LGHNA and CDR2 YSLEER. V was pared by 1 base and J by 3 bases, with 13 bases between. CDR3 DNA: TGCGCCAGCAGCCAAGGGGAACTAGGGGGCTACAATGAGCAGTTCTTC. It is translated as CASSQGELGGYNEQFF.

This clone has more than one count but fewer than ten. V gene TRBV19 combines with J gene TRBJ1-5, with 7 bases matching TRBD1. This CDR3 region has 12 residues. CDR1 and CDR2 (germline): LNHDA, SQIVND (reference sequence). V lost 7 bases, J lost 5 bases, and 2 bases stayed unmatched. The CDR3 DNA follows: TGTGCCAGTACCAGGGGGTATCAGCCCCAGCATTTT. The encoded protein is CASTRGYQPQHF.

CDR3: CASSVVAGVRGSYNEQFF. CDR3 coding DNA: TGTGCCAGCAGCGTAGTAGCGGGAGTTCGGGGCTCCTACAATGAGCAGTTCTTC. The genes are TRBV9 and TRBJ2-1, with 9 bases matching TRBD2. Germline lookup yields CDR1 SGDLS and CDR2 YYNGEE. With 0 bases clipped from V and 0 bases from J, the junction kept 7 bases outside the gene matches. This CDR3 has 18 residues. Variable domain in full (rest from reference TRBV9 and TRBJ2-1): DSGVTQTPKHLITATGQRVTLRCSPRSGDLSVYWYQQSLDQGLQFLIQYYNGEERAKGNILERFSAQQFPDLHSELNLSSLELGDSALYFCASSVVAGVRGSYNEQFFGPGTRLTVL.

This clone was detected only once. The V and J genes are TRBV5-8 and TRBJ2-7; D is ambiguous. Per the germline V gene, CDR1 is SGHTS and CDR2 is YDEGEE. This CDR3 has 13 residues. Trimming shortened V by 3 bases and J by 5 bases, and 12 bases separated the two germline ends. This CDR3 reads CASSSVDRDEQYF. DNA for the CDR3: TGTGCCAGCAGCTCTGTAGATCGGGACGAGCAGTACTTC.

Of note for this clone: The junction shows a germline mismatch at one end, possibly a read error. The CDR3 here is CASSLFSGPQATQYF. The CDR3 DNA sequence: TGTGCCAGCAGTCTGTTCTCGGGCCCACAAGCGACCCAGTACTTC. The chain couples TRBV6-2 or TRBV6-3 to TRBJ2-5, with unresolved D. Germline V gene sequence: CDR1 MNHEY, CDR2 SVGEGT. The length of the CDR3 is 15 residues.

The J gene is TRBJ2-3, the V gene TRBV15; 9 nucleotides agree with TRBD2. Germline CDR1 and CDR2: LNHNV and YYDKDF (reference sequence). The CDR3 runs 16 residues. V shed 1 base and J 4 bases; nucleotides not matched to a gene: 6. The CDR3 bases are TGTGCCACCAGCAGAGCATCGGGCGGGAGGGCAGATACGCAGTATTTT. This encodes CATSRASGGRADTQYF.

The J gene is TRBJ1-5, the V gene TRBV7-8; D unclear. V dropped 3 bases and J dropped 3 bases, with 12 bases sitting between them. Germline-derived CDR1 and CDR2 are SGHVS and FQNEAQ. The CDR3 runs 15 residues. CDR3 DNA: TGTGCCAGCAGCTTTAGGCCACCAGACAATCAGCCCCAGCATTTT. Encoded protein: CASSFRPPDNQPQHF.

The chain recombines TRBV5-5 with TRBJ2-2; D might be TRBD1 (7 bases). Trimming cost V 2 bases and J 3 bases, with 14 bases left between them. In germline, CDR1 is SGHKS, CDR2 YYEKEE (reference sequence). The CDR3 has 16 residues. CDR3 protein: CASSFLQGGDTGELFF. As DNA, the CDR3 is TGTGCCAGCAGCTTTCTCCAGGGGGGTGACACCGGGGAGCTGTTTTTT.

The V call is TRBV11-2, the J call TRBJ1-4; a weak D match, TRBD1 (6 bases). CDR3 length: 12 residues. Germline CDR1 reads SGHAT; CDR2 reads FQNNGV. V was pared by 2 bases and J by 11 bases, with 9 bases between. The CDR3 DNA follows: TGTGCCAGCAGCTTATACAGGGACAAACTGTTTTTT. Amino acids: CASSLYRDKLFF.